These 25 T cell receptor beta chains share one sample of origin, sequenced in a study of blood T cell repertoires in COVID-19. The table came from immunoSEQ multiplex PCR; TCRdb's copy has only in-frame clones and leaves some out. The sample holds some 250,000 clones, less than 90% seen once. Sequenced: peripheral blood. These receptors were obtained from a man aged 30 to 45 with active or convalescent COVID-19.

With respect to this clone: This same CDR3 is encoded by further DNA sequences in the sample. The chain links TRBV7-2 to TRBJ2-5; 7 nucleotides match TRBD2. CDR3 size: 15 residues. After removal of 4 bases from V and 0 bases from J, the junction contained 5 bases not matched to a gene. Germline V lookup: CDR1 SGHTA, CDR2 FQGNSA. The CDR3: CASSWGGSDQETQYF. The CDR3 DNA is TGTGCCAGCAGCTGGGGAGGGTCGGACCAAGAGACCCAGTACTTC.

This chain links TRBV11-2 with TRBJ2-1, with 11 bases that match TRBD2. The CDR3 covers 16 residues. Germline CDR1 is SGHAT and CDR2 is FQNNGV. V dropped 2 bases and J dropped 9; count of bases not matched to a gene: 9. This CDR3 is CASSLSSGGAWGEQFF. DNA of the CDR3: TGTGCCAGCAGCTTAAGTAGCGGGGGGGCATGGGGTGAGCAGTTCTTC.

This clone was found once. The chain combines TRBV18 with TRBJ1-2, with 10 bases matching TRBD1. CDR3 length equals 14 residues. J was trimmed by 8 bases and V by 3 bases; bases with no gene match: 6. Per the germline V gene, CDR1 is KGHSH and CDR2 is LQKENI. The DNA for the CDR3 is TGTGCCAGCTCACCGGGACAGGGGATAGGAGGCTACACCTTC. Amino acids: CASSPGQGIGGYTF.

The chain recombines TRBV2 with TRBJ2-1; 9 bases map to TRBD2. Per germline, CDR1 SNHLY and CDR2 FYNNEI. The CDR3 spans 14 residues. Losses at the gene ends were 3 bases for V and 8 bases for J; bases not matched to a gene: 5. The CDR3 DNA is TGTGCCAGCAGTGAGGCGGGGGGGCGGTATGAGCAGTTCTTC. This gives the protein CASSEAGGRYEQFF.

The genes are TRBV15 and TRBJ2-1, with a weak D call TRBD1 (6 bases). The germline V and J ends were trimmed by 1 base and 8 bases, with 9 bases remaining between them. This CDR3 region has 13 residues. Per the germline V gene, CDR1 is LNHNV and CDR2 is YYDKDF (reference sequence). The CDR3 loop reads CATSRGQVDEQFF. CDR3 coding DNA: TGTGCCACCAGCAGAGGACAGGTCGATGAGCAGTTCTTC.

The chain carries TRBV5-6 and TRBJ1-1, with D unresolved. CDR1 is SGHDT, CDR2 YYEEEE, per germline. V was clipped by 3 bases and J by 7 bases, with 10 bases between them. The CDR3 spans 12 residues. CDR3 residues: CASSSFDNEAFF. The CDR3 DNA reads TGTGCCAGCAGCTCATTCGACAATGAAGCTTTCTTT.

The chain has TRBV20-1 and TRBJ2-3; D is unresolved. V lost 3 bases and J 0 bases, leaving 16 bases between the germline ends. This CDR3 contains 16 residues. Germline V gives CDR1 DFQATT, CDR2 SNEGSKA (reference sequence). CDR3 coding DNA: TGCAGTGCTAGTGGCGGTTCGTCTACCAGCACAGATACGCAGTATTTT. It codes for CSASGGSSTSTDTQYF.

The CDR3 loop is CATSKPGTSQETQYF. CDR3 in DNA: TGTGCCACCAGCAAACCCGGGACTAGCCAAGAGACCCAGTACTTC. The chain employs TRBV15 and TRBJ2-5; 8 positions agree with TRBD2. CDR1 is LNHNV, CDR2 YYDKDF, per germline (reference sequence). The CDR3 totals 15 residues. J gave up 1 base and V 4 bases, and 5 bases lay outside the gene matches.

This clone was detected a few times. The CDR3 nucleotides read TGCGCCAGCAGCCAAGGCCCCTCGGCAGCGCTTGGCTACACCTTC. Translated, it gives CASSQGPSAALGYTF. The chain carries TRBV4-3 and TRBJ1-2, with no clear D. CDR1 and CDR2 (germline): LGHNA, YSLEER. The V end was cut by 1 base, the J end by 7 bases, with 16 bases between. This CDR3 has 15 amino acids.

V is TRBV6-6 and J is TRBJ2-7, with D perhaps matching TRBD1 (5 bases). Germline V CDR1 and CDR2: MNHNY, SVGAGI (reference sequence). Trimming took 7 bases from V and 3 from J, leaving 16 bases between them. This CDR3 spans 14 amino acids. CDR3 in DNA: TGTGCCAGCATCGAAACAGGAGCTGTCTACGAGCAGTACTTC. Translated: CASIETGAVYEQYF.

The chain carries TRBV5-4 and TRBJ2-5; 8 nucleotides align to TRBD2. The CDR3 has 15 amino acids. Germline V CDR1 and CDR2: SGHNT, YYREEE (reference sequence). With 0 bases clipped from V and 5 bases from J, the junction kept 6 bases outside the gene matches. CDR3 sequence reads: CASSLAVAGLETQYF. The CDR3 coding sequence is TGTGCCAGCAGCTTGGCGGTAGCGGGGCTCGAGACCCAGTACTTC. Combining the CDR3 with reference TRBV5-4 and TRBJ2-5 gives the whole variable domain ETGVTQSPTHLIKTRGQQVTLRCSSQSGHNTVSWYQQALGQGPQFIFQYYREEENGRGNFPPRFSGLQFPNYSSELNVNALELDDSALYLCASSLAVAGLETQYFGPGTRLLVL.

The rearrangement joins TRBV10-3 to TRBJ2-7; TRBD1 is a possible D gene (5 bases). The germline V gene has CDR1 ENHRY and CDR2 SYGVKD. The CDR3 spans 13 residues. V lost 3 bases and J lost 4, with 10 bases in between. CDR3 sequence: CAISDGHGYEQYF. In DNA form, the CDR3 reads TGTGCCATCAGTGACGGACACGGTTACGAGCAGTACTTC.

CDR3 sequence: CASSRDRSNEKLFF. The CDR3 region has the DNA TGTGCCAGTAGTAGGGACAGGTCGAACGAAAAACTGTTTTTT. The rearrangement joins TRBV19 to TRBJ1-4; 8 nucleotides agree with TRBD1. V was clipped by 4 bases and J by 8 bases; unmatched bases: 6. Germline V CDR1 and CDR2: LNHDA, SQIVND (reference sequence). The CDR3 has 14 amino acids.

This chain links TRBV11-2 with TRBJ1-2; 7 positions agree with TRBD1. Trimming took 5 bases from V and 8 from J; bases not matched to a gene: 14. There are 15 residues in the CDR3. From germline, CDR1 is SGHAT and CDR2 FQNNGV. The CDR3 coding sequence is TGTGCCAGCAGCCCAACGTACAGGGGCGGGTTCGGCTACACCTTC. It translates to CASSPTYRGGFGYTF.

This chain connects TRBV12-5 to TRBJ1-3, with TRBD1 as a possible D gene (5 bases). CDR1 and CDR2 from the germline V gene are LGHNT and FRNRAP. V was trimmed by 4 bases and J by 4 bases, leaving 14 bases between them. CDR3 length: 15 residues. The CDR3 sequence is CASGSGTGPGNTIYF. As DNA, the CDR3 is TGTGCTAGTGGTTCTGGTACAGGACCCGGAAACACCATATATTTT.

The rearrangement uses TRBV5-6 and TRBJ2-6; TRBD1 agrees at 8 bases. CDR3 length equals 17 residues. Germline CDR1 SGHDT, CDR2 YYEEEE. V lost 2 bases, J lost 0 bases, and 4 bases stayed unmatched. In DNA form, the CDR3 reads TGTGCCAGCAGCTTTGGGGACAGGATCTCTGGGGCCAACGTCCTGACTTTC. Protein sequence: CASSFGDRISGANVLTF.

V and J are TRBV7-8 and TRBJ1-1; 9 nucleotides match TRBD1. The V gene's germline CDR1 is SGHVS and CDR2 FQNEAQ. Trimming removed 1 base from V and 4 bases from J; junction bases left unmatched: 7. This CDR3 spans 16 amino acids. CDR3 amino acids: CASSLGEGQGGTEAFF. Written as DNA, the CDR3 is TGTGCCAGCAGCTTAGGGGAGGGACAGGGCGGCACTGAAGCTTTCTTT.

The V gene is TRBV9, the J gene TRBJ2-7; D is unresolved. V was cut by 0 bases and J by 0 bases, with 7 bases left in between. Germline lookup yields CDR1 SGDLS and CDR2 YYNGEE. The CDR3 has 14 residues. CDR3 nucleotides: TGTGCCAGCAGCGTAGGCGTAGCCTCCTACGAGCAGTACTTC. Translating it yields CASSVGVASYEQYF.

The V gene is TRBV27, the J gene TRBJ1-5; perhaps TRBD1 as D (6 bases). Per germline, CDR1 MNHEY and CDR2 SMNVEV (reference sequence). V lost 3 bases to trimming and J lost 4 bases, with 13 bases between them. This CDR3 comprises 15 residues. The CDR3 DNA reads TGTGCCAGCAGTTTGGCACAGGGCGGGAATCAGCCCCAGCATTTT. Amino acids: CASSLAQGGNQPQHF.

The chain is built from TRBV5-1 and TRBJ1-4, with 10 bases identical to TRBD1. Per the germline V gene, CDR1 is SGHRS and CDR2 is YFSETQ. The CDR3 spans 16 residues. V dropped 4 bases and J dropped 4; count of bases not matched to a gene: 7. The CDR3 loop is CASSQGQGLGNEKLFF. For the CDR3, the DNA is TGCGCCAGCAGCCAGGGACAGGGGCTTGGTAATGAAAAACTGTTTTTT. The whole variable domain, filled in from reference TRBV5-1 and TRBJ1-4, reads KAGVTQTPRYLIKTRGQQVTLSCSPISGHRSVSWYQQTPGQGLQFLFEYFSETQRNKGNFPGRFSGRQFSNSRSEMNVSTLELGDSALYLCASSQGQGLGNEKLFFGSGTQLSVL.

The V gene is TRBV5-8, the J gene TRBJ2-3, with TRBD1 identical over 7 bases. Germline assignment: CDR1 SGHTS and CDR2 YDEGEE. J lost 0 bases, V lost 9 bases, and 7 bases had no gene match. The CDR3 spans 14 residues. CDR3 sequence (DNA): TGTGCCACCACCAGGGGGTTGAGCACAGATACGCAGTATTTT. The encoded protein is CATTRGLSTDTQYF.

The chain joins TRBV6-5 to TRBJ1-1; 8 positions agree with TRBD1. The CDR3 consists of 14 residues. The junction had 4 bases not matched to a gene; V was cut back by 6 bases and J by 1 base. The germline V gene has CDR1 MNHEY and CDR2 SVGAGI. The CDR3 DNA reads as TGTGCCAGCAGCAGGACAGGGCGGAACACTGAAGCTTTCTTT. Translated, it gives CASSRTGRNTEAFF.

The chain carries TRBV30 and TRBJ1-1, with 7 positions matching TRBD1. Germline assignment: CDR1 GTSNPN and CDR2 SVGIG (reference sequence). V gave up 0 bases and J gave up 3 bases; unmatched junction bases: 1. This CDR3 spans 13 amino acids. The CDR3 here is CAWSVGGDTEAFF. In DNA, the CDR3 is TGTGCCTGGAGTGTAGGGGGCGACACTGAAGCTTTCTTT.

The genes are TRBV12-3 or TRBV12-4 and TRBJ1-2; D perhaps matches TRBD1 (5 bases). The length of the CDR3 is 13 residues. Trimming removed 8 bases at V and 2 bases at J, with 12 bases between. In DNA form, the CDR3 reads TGTGCCAGCGGGGCGACACGGAACTATGGCTACACCTTC. Amino acid sequence: CASGATRNYGYTF.

J is TRBJ1-2 and V is TRBV3-1 (or the pseudogene TRBV3-2); a possible D gene is TRBD1 (6 bases). The V gene's germline CDR1 is LGHDT and CDR2 YNNKEL (reference sequence). The V and J ends lost 4 bases and 7 bases respectively, with 16 bases between them. CDR3 length: 14 amino acids. The CDR3, as DNA: TGTGCCAGCAGCCCACGAGCAGGGGAGAGTGGCTACACCTTC. This sequence encodes CASSPRAGESGYTF.